These 31 T cell receptor beta chains were sequenced from one sample in a study of chemoradiotherapy in HPV16-positive cancers. Method: immunoSEQ multiplex PCR; TCRdb's copy keeps in-frame clones and lacks some. Of under 15,000 clones listed, 81% were seen once; the top ten hold approximately 1%. This material was obtained from a patient who underwent chemoradiotherapy. The source is a human donor with HPV-associated anogenital cancer.

The rearrangement joins TRBV7-2 to TRBJ1-2, with D possibly matching TRBD1 (5 bases). Germline-derived CDR1 and CDR2 are SGHTA and FQGNSA. This CDR3 region has 13 residues. V shed 5 bases and J shed 7 bases, with 14 bases lying between them. The DNA of the CDR3 is TGTGCCAGCAGCCCGAATCAGGGTGGTGGCTACACCTTC. It encodes CASSPNQGGGYTF.

This sequence joins TRBV18 and TRBJ2-2, with TRBD1 matching 7 bases. The CDR3 is made up of 17 amino acids. The V gene end was trimmed by 2 bases and the J gene end by 1 base; junction bases not matched to a gene: 7. Germline V gives CDR1 KGHSH, CDR2 LQKENI. For the CDR3, the DNA is TGTGCCAGCTCACCATTATTAGGGACAGAGAACACCGGGGAGCTGTTTTTT. Translating it yields CASSPLLGTENTGELFF.

This chain connects TRBV4-1 to TRBJ2-1; a weak D match, TRBD1 (6 bases). Germline CDR1 MGHRA, CDR2 YSYEKL. CDR3 length equals 14 residues. V gave up 1 base and J gave up 13 bases, with 17 bases separating them. CDR3 residues: CASSQATGRDNQFF. CDR3 nucleotides: TGCGCCAGCAGCCAAGCCACGGGCCGGGACAATCAGTTCTTC.

This clone was detected only once. This chain connects TRBV7-2 to TRBJ1-5, with TRBD1 as a possible D gene (5 bases). This CDR3 is built from 16 residues. Per germline, CDR1 SGHTA and CDR2 FQGNSA. The V end was cut by 5 bases, the J end by 4 bases, with 18 bases between. As DNA, the CDR3 is TGTGCCAGCAGCCTAAGGATGGGGGGGGGTAATCAGCCCCAGCATTTT. Translation gives CASSLRMGGGNQPQHF.

This chain joins TRBV29-1 and TRBJ2-7; the D is unclear. V gave up 6 bases and J gave up 6 bases, with 12 bases separating them. Germline V gives CDR1 SQVTM, CDR2 ANQGSEA. The CDR3 consists of 11 residues. The CDR3 DNA reads TGCAGCGTGACCTTAGGCGGCGAGCAGTACTTC. Translating gives CSVTLGGEQYF.

This clone has a handful of counts. The chain is built from TRBV20-1 and TRBJ1-2; no clear D gene. This CDR3 has 11 amino acids. Germline values: CDR1 DFQATT, CDR2 SNEGSKA (reference sequence). Trimming took 2 bases from V and 4 from J, leaving 5 bases between them. In DNA form, the CDR3 reads TGCAGTGCTAGACGAGGCTATGGCTACACCTTC. It translates to CSARRGYGYTF.

The genes are TRBV6-5 and TRBJ1-4; 10 nucleotides line up with TRBD1. The CDR3 extends over 15 amino acids. The junction had 9 bases not matched to a gene; V was cut back by 10 bases and J by 4 bases. The germline gives CDR1 MNHEY, CDR2 SVGAGI. The CDR3 sequence is CATKTGGKVNEKLFF. As DNA, the CDR3 is TGTGCCACCAAGACAGGGGGCAAAGTTAATGAAAAACTGTTTTTT.

V and J are TRBV14 and TRBJ2-7; TRBD2 agrees at 9 bases. The CDR3 spans 16 residues. Trimming removed 0 bases from V and 0 bases from J; junction bases left unmatched: 3. Germline CDR1 and CDR2: SGHDN and FVKESK. The CDR3 coding sequence is TGTGCCAGCAGCCAAGATCAGGGACTAGCCTCCTACGAGCAGTACTTC. Translation: CASSQDQGLASYEQYF.

This clone has just a few counts. This chain uses TRBV5-1 with TRBJ2-7; a possible D gene is TRBD2 (5 bases). CDR3 size: 16 residues. Germline V gene data show CDR1 as SGHRS and CDR2 as YFSETQ. V shed 5 bases and J shed 0 bases, with 18 bases lying between them. CDR3 loop: CASSSWTEADSYEQYF. In DNA form, the CDR3 reads TGCGCCAGCAGTTCCTGGACGGAGGCCGACTCCTACGAGCAGTACTTC.

The chain has TRBV18 and TRBJ1-2, with 9 positions matching TRBD1. The CDR3 length is 13 residues. CDR1 is KGHSH and CDR2 is LQKENI in the germline V gene. The trim removed 2 bases at V and 8 bases at J, leaving 3 bases unmatched. CDR3 nucleotide sequence: TGTGCCAGCTCACCAGGACAGGGGTACGGCTACACCTTC. Translated: CASSPGQGYGYTF. The variable domain in full, with the rest retrieved from reference TRBV18 and TRBJ1-2, is NAGVMQNPRHLVRRRGQEARLRCSPMKGHSHVYWYRQLPEEGLKFMVYLQKENIIDESGMPKERFSAEFPKEGPSILRIQQVVRGDSAAYFCASSPGQGYGYTFGSGTRLTVV.

J is TRBJ2-1 and V is TRBV11-2; weak D call: TRBD2 (5 bases). The germline V and J ends were trimmed by 3 bases and 1 base, with 10 bases remaining between them. Germline V gene data show CDR1 as SGHAT and CDR2 as FQNNGV. The CDR3 sequence is 15 residues long. The CDR3 nucleotides read TGTGCCAGCAGCTTTGAGGGATGGTCCTACAATGAGCAGTTCTTC. This codes for CASSFEGWSYNEQFF.

The gene calls are TRBV10-3 and TRBJ1-6; D is uncertain. This CDR3 is built from 14 residues. V lost 2 bases and J 6 bases, leaving 8 bases between the germline ends. Germline CDR1 and CDR2: ENHRY and SYGVKD. CDR3 nucleotide sequence: TGTGCCATCAGTGAGACAGTTGCTAATTCACCCCTCCACTTT. Its protein product is CAISETVANSPLHF.

The chain carries TRBV5-1 and TRBJ2-2, with 8 nucleotides matching TRBD2. This CDR3 is built from 17 residues. Trimming at V came to 0 bases and at J to 4 bases, leaving 8 bases not matched to a gene. Germline V CDR1 and CDR2: SGHRS, YFSETQ. The CDR3 region has the DNA TGCGCCAGCAGCTTGGACTGGGGGACTAGTGGCACCGGGGAGCTGTTTTTT. Its protein product is CASSLDWGTSGTGELFF.

The genes are TRBV27 and TRBJ2-5, with 8 bases that match TRBD2. Germline CDR1 reads MNHEY; CDR2 reads SMNVEV (reference sequence). The V segment lost 3 bases and the J segment 5 bases; nucleotides outside the gene matches: 5. CDR3 length: 14 residues. CDR3 nucleotides: TGTGCCAGCAGTTTTTCCGGGACTAGTGAGACCCAGTACTTC. Translation gives CASSFSGTSETQYF.

This chain connects TRBV4-3 to TRBJ1-5, with 8 bases aligning to TRBD1. With 4 bases clipped from V and 1 base from J, the junction kept 3 bases outside the gene matches. CDR1 and CDR2 (germline): LGHNA, YSLEER. CDR3 length: 15 residues. The CDR3 DNA reads as TGCGCCAGCAGCCCGGACAGGGAGAGCAATCAGCCCCAGCATTTT. Translation: CASSPDRESNQPQHF.

This chain links TRBV6-5 with TRBJ1-2; 11 nucleotides align to TRBD1. There are 15 residues in the CDR3. Germline V gene lookup returns CDR1 MNHEY and CDR2 SVGAGI. Unmatched junction bases numbered 6, after V lost 5 bases and J lost 4 bases. DNA of the CDR3: TGTGCCAGCAGTAGAGGGACAGGGGGTATCTATGGCTACACCTTC. This sequence encodes CASSRGTGGIYGYTF.

This rearrangement joins TRBV18 to TRBJ2-6; perhaps TRBD2 as D (6 bases). Germline V gene data show CDR1 as KGHSH and CDR2 as LQKENI. V lost 2 bases, J lost 2 bases, and 13 bases lay in between. CDR3 length: 17 amino acids. For the CDR3, the DNA is TGTGCCAGCTCACCATTAGCGGCGGGGACTGGGGCCAACGTCCTGACTTTC. Its translation is CASSPLAAGTGANVLTF.

V gene TRBV18 combines with J gene TRBJ2-1; no clear D gene. The length of the CDR3 is 13 residues. Trimming pared 2 bases from V and 6 bases from J, leaving 8 bases between. Looked up from germline, CDR1 is KGHSH and CDR2 is LQKENI. CDR3 nucleotide sequence: TGTGCCAGCTCACCAGCCTGGGGCAATGAGCAGTTCTTC. Its protein is CASSPAWGNEQFF. Variable domain in full (rest from reference TRBV18 and TRBJ2-1): NAGVMQNPRHLVRRRGQEARLRCSPMKGHSHVYWYRQLPEEGLKFMVYLQKENIIDESGMPKERFSAEFPKEGPSILRIQQVVRGDSAAYFCASSPAWGNEQFFGPGTRLTVL.

A single count supports this clone. The chain has TRBV7-8 and TRBJ1-6; unclear D gene. V was clipped by 9 bases and J by 0 bases, with 9 bases between them. CDR3 length: 14 amino acids. CDR1 SGHVS and CDR2 FQNEAQ come from the germline V gene. CDR3 region: CASGRSSYNSPLHF. CDR3 DNA: TGTGCCAGTGGGCGGAGCTCCTATAATTCACCCCTCCACTTT.

The gene calls are TRBV5-1 and TRBJ1-4, with D unclear. Germline assignment: CDR1 SGHRS and CDR2 YFSETQ. V lost 5 bases and J 0 bases, leaving 8 bases between the germline ends. The CDR3 has 14 amino acids. The CDR3 here is CASRSGSTNEKLFF. The CDR3, as DNA: TGCGCCAGCAGGTCCGGATCAACTAATGAAAAACTGTTTTTT.

V and J are TRBV15 and TRBJ2-5; D perhaps matches TRBD1 (5 bases). Trimming removed 1 base from V and 3 bases from J, with 9 bases in between. Germline CDR1 and CDR2: LNHNV and YYDKDF (reference sequence). The CDR3 covers 14 residues. The CDR3: CATSRGGQKETQYF. The CDR3 coding sequence is TGTGCCACCAGCAGAGGAGGACAAAAAGAGACCCAGTACTTC.

The chain carries TRBV6-1 and TRBJ1-5; weak D call: TRBD1 (5 bases). This CDR3 has 12 residues. V was pared by 6 bases and J by 3 bases, with 6 bases between. CDR1 and CDR2 (germline): MNHNS, SASEGT. This CDR3 is CASRGVNQPQHF. CDR3 in DNA: TGTGCCAGCAGGGGGGTCAATCAGCCCCAGCATTTT.

This rearrangement joins TRBV29-1 to TRBJ1-1; 9 positions agree with TRBD1. After removal of 5 bases from V and 11 bases from J, the junction contained 9 bases not matched to a gene. The V gene's germline CDR1 is SQVTM and CDR2 ANQGSEA. This CDR3 region has 12 residues. The DNA for the CDR3 is TGCAGCGTTACCACCGGAGACAGGGGGGCTTTCTTT. Translated: CSVTTGDRGAFF. Full variable domain (remainder filled in from reference TRBV29-1 and TRBJ1-1): SAVISQKPSRDICQRGTSLTIQCQVDSQVTMMFWYRQQPGQSLTLIATANQGSEATYESGFVIDKFPISRPNLTFSTLTVSNMSPEDSSIYLCSVTTGDRGAFFGQGTRLTVV.

The rearrangement joins TRBV7-6 to TRBJ2-1; 7 bases match TRBD1. In germline, CDR1 is SGHVS, CDR2 FNYEAQ. The CDR3 covers 15 residues. J lost 2 bases, V lost 5 bases, and 6 bases had no gene match. As DNA, the CDR3 is TGTGCCAGCAGCCGCACGACAGGGACCTACAATGAGCAGTTCTTC. As protein: CASSRTTGTYNEQFF.

The V and J genes are TRBV5-1 and TRBJ2-3, with unresolved D. The V and J ends lost 4 bases and 3 bases respectively, with 18 bases between them. CDR1 and CDR2 (germline): SGHRS, YFSETQ. The CDR3 consists of 16 residues. In DNA, the CDR3 is TGCGCCAGCAGCCTCAGACGGCAGGTAGATACAGATACGCAGTATTTT. Translation: CASSLRRQVDTDTQYF.

The rearrangement joins TRBV5-6 to TRBJ2-5; 10 nucleotides agree with TRBD2. CDR3 length: 15 amino acids. Germline CDR1 SGHDT, CDR2 YYEEEE. The V segment lost 2 bases and the J segment 3 bases; nucleotides outside the gene matches: 4. In DNA, the CDR3 is TGTGCCAGCAGCTTCGAGCGGGGGGGGAAAGAGACCCAGTACTTC. Translating gives CASSFERGGKETQYF.

The chain has TRBV5-4 and TRBJ2-3, with D unresolved. The V end lost 4 bases, the J end lost 0 bases, and 9 bases lay between the germline ends. The germline CDR1 and CDR2 sequences are SGHNT and YYREEE (reference sequence). The CDR3 loop spans 14 amino acids. The CDR3: CASSRAGSTDTQYF. Written as DNA, the CDR3 is TGTGCCAGCAGCCGGGCAGGCAGCACAGATACGCAGTATTTT.

This clone occurred once. This rearrangement joins TRBV29-1 to TRBJ2-5; tentative D call: TRBD2 (6 bases). V lost 3 bases, J lost 3 bases, and 11 bases lay in between. The germline V gene has CDR1 SQVTM and CDR2 ANQGSEA. This CDR3 region has 13 residues. CDR3 in amino acids: CSVEPGVEETQYF. DNA for the CDR3: TGCAGCGTTGAGCCGGGGGTAGAAGAGACCCAGTACTTC.

This clone occurred once. J is TRBJ2-3 and V is TRBV7-3; D ambiguous. CDR1 is SGHTA, CDR2 FQGTGA, per germline. V was cut by 5 bases and J by 0 bases, with 9 bases left in between. The CDR3 contains 14 residues. The CDR3 spells CASSPETSTDTQYF. CDR3 bases: TGTGCCAGCAGCCCAGAAACTAGCACAGATACGCAGTATTTT.

This chain links TRBV6-1 with TRBJ2-7, with D maybe TRBD1 (6 bases). There are 14 residues in the CDR3. V dropped 3 bases and J dropped 5 bases, with 14 bases sitting between them. Germline CDR1 reads MNHNS; CDR2 reads SASEGT. CDR3 region: CASSDPTGFHEQYF. The CDR3 DNA sequence: TGTGCCAGCAGTGACCCAACAGGGTTCCACGAGCAGTACTTC.

In this sample, this clone turned up once. This chain connects TRBV4-3 to TRBJ2-7; 10 bases are shared with TRBD1. V gave up 0 bases and J gave up 5 bases; unmatched junction bases: 7. The germline V gene encodes CDR1 LGHNA and CDR2 YSLEER. The CDR3 has 16 residues. The CDR3 DNA reads TGCGCCAGCAGCCAAGAAGTGTGGACAGGGGGAGACGAGCAGTACTTC. It translates to CASSQEVWTGGDEQYF.